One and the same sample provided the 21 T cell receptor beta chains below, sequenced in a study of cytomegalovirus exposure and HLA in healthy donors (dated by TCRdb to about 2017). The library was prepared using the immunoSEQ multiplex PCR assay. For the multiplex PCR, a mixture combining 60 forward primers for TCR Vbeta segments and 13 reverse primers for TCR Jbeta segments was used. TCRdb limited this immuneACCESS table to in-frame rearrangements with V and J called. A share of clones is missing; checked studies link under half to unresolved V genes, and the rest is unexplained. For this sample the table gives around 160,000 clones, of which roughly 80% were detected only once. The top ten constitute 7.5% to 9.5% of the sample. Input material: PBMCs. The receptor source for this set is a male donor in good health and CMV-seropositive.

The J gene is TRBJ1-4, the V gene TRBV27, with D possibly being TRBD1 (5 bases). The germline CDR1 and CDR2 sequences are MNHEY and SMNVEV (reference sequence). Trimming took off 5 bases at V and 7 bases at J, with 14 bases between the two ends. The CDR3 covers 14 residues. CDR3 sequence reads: CASSPSGEFEKLFF. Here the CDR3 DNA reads TGTGCCAGCAGTCCCTCGGGGGAGTTTGAAAAACTGTTTTTT.

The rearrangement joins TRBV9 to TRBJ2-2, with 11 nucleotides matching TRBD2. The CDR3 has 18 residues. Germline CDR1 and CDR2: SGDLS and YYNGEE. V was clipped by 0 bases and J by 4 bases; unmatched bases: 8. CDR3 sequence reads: CASSVVLAGAPFTGELFF. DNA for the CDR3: TGTGCCAGCAGCGTAGTACTAGCGGGGGCCCCTTTCACCGGGGAGCTGTTTTTT.

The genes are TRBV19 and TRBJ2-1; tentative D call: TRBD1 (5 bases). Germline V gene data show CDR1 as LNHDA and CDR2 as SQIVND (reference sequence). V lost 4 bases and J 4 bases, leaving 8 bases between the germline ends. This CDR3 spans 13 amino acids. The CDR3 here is CASSTRQYNEQFF. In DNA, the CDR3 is TGTGCCAGTAGTACCCGACAGTACAATGAGCAGTTCTTC.

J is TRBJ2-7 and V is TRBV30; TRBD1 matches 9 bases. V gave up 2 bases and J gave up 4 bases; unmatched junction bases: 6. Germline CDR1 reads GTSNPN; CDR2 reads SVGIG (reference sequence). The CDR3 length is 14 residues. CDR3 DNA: TGTGCCTGGAGTATGGGACAGGGCATGTACGAGCAGTACTTC. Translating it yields CAWSMGQGMYEQYF.

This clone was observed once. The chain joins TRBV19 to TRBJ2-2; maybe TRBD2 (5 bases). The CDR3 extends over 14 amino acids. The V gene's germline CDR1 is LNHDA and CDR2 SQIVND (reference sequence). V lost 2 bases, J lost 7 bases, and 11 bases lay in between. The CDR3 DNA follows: TGTGCCAGTAGTATACAGGCTACTAGCGGGGAGCTGTTTTTT. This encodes CASSIQATSGELFF.

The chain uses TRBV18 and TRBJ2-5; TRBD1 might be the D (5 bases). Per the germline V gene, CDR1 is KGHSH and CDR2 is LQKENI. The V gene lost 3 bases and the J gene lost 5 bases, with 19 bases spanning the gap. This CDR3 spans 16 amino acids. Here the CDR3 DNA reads TGTGCCAGCTCACCCCCATTATTGACAGTACAGGAGACCCAGTACTTC. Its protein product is CASSPPLLTVQETQYF.

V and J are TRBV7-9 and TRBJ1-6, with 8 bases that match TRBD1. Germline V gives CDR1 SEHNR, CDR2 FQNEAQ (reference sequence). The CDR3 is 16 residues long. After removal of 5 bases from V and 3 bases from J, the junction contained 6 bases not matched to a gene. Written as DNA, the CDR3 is TGTGCCAGCAGCGAAGCCGGGACAGGCTATAATTCACCCCTCCACTTT. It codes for CASSEAGTGYNSPLHF.

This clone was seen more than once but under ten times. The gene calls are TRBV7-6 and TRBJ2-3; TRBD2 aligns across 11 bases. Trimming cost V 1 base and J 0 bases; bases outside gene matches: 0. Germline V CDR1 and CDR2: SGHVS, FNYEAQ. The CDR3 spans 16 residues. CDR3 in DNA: TGTGCCAGCAGCTTAGGACTAGCGGGGAGCACAGATACGCAGTATTTT. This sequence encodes CASSLGLAGSTDTQYF.

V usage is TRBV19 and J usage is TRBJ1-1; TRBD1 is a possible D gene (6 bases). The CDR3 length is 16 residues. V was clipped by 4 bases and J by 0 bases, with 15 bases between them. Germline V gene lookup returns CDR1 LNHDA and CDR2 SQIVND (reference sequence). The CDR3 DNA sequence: TGTGCCAGTAGTACCAAACACAGGGAAATGAACACTGAAGCTTTCTTT. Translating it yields CASSTKHREMNTEAFF. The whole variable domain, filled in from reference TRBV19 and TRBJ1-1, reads DGGITQSPKYLFRKEGQNVTLSCEQNLNHDAMYWYRQDPGQGLRLIYYSQIVNDFQKGDIAEGYSVSREKKESFPLTVTSAQKNPTAFYLCASSTKHREMNTEAFFGQGTRLTVV.

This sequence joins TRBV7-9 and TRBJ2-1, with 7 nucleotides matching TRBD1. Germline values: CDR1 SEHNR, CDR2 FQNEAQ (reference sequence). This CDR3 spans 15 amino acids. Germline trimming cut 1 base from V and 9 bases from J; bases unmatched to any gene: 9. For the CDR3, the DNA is TGTGCCAGCAGCTTAGGACAGGGTCTTAGTATTGAGCAGTTCTTC. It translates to CASSLGQGLSIEQFF.

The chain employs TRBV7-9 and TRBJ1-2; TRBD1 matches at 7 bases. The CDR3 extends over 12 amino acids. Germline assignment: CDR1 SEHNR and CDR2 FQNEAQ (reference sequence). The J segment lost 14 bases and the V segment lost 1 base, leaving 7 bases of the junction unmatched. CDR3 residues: CASSLEGAAGTF. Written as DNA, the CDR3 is TGTGCCAGCAGCTTAGAGGGGGCAGCAGGTACCTTC.

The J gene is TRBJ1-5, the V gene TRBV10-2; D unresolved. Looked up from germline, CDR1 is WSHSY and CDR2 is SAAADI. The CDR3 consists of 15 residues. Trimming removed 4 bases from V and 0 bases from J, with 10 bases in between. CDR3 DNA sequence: TGCGCCAGCAGTGTTTCCGGGGATAGCAATCAGCCCCAGCATTTT. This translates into CASSVSGDSNQPQHF.

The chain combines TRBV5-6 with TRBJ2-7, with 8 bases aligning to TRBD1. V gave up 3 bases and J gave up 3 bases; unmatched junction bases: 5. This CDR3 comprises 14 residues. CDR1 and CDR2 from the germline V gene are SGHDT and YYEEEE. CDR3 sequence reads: CASSYDRGGYEQYF. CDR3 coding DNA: TGTGCCAGCAGCTACGACAGGGGCGGCTACGAGCAGTACTTC.

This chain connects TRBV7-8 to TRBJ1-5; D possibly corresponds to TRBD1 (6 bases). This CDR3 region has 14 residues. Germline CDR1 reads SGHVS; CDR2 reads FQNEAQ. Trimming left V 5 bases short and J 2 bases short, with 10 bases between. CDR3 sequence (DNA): TGTGCCAGCAGCACAGGGTCGGGCAATCAGCCCCAGCATTTT. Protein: CASSTGSGNQPQHF.

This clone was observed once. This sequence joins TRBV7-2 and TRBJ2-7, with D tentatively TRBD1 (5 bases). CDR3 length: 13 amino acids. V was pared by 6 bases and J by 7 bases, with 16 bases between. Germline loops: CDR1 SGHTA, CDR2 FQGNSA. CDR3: CASRPGLSAEQYF. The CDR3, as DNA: TGTGCCAGCAGGCCAGGGTTGTCGGCGGAGCAGTACTTC.

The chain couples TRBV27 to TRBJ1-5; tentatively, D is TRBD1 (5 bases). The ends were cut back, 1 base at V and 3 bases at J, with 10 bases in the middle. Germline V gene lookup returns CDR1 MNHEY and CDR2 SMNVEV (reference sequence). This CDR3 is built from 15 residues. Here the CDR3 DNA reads TGTGCCAGCAGTTTATGGGGGGTCGACAATCAGCCCCAGCATTTT. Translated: CASSLWGVDNQPQHF.

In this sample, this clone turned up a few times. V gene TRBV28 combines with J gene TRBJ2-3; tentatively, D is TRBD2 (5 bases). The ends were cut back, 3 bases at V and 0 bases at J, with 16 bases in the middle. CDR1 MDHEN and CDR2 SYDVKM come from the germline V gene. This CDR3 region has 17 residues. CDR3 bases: TGTGCCAGCAGTTTGGAAGTATTGGGCGGGAGCACAGATACGCAGTATTTT. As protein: CASSLEVLGGSTDTQYF. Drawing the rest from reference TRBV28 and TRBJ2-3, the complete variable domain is DVKVTQSSRYLVKRTGEKVFLECVQDMDHENMFWYRQDPGLGLRLIYFSYDVKMKEKGDIPEGYSVSREKKERFSLILESASTNQTSMYLCASSLEVLGGSTDTQYFGPGTRLTVL.

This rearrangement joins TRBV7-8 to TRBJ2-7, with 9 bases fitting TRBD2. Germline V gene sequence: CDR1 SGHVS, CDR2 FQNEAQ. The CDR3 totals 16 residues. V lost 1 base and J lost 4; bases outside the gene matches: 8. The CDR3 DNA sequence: TGTGCCAGCAGCTTAGAAGGCCTAGCGGGGAGATACGAGCAGTACTTC. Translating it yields CASSLEGLAGRYEQYF.

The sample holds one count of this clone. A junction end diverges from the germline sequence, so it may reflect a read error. The CDR3 reads CSSSPGSDHRVNTEAFF. For the CDR3, the DNA is TGTTCCAGCTCCCCGGGAAGTGATCACCGGGTGAACACTGAAGCTTTCTTT. The J gene is TRBJ1-1, the V gene TRBV7-9, with D unclear. The CDR3 is 17 residues long. CDR1 and CDR2 (germline): SEHNR, FQNEAQ (reference sequence).

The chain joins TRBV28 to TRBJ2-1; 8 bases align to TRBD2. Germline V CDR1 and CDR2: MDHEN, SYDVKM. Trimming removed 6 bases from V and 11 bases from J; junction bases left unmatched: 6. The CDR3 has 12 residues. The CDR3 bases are TGTGCCAGCAGGTCGACTAGCGCTAAGCAGTTCTTC. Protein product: CASRSTSAKQFF.

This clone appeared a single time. DNA for the CDR3: TGTGCCAGCAGCTCCGCTGGCAGGAACATTCAGTACTTC. It encodes CASSSAGRNIQYF. The V and J genes are TRBV7-9 and TRBJ2-4, with no clear D. There are 13 residues in the CDR3. V was pared by 4 bases and J by 7 bases, with 11 bases between. CDR1 and CDR2 (germline): SEHNR, FQNEAQ (reference sequence).